This TCR beta chain stems from a study of cytomegalovirus exposure and HLA in healthy donors. For the study at large: From HLA-typed donors, an early data release held tens of millions of unique TCRs.

Study results and limitations: V- and J-gene trimming in TCR beta was tied to a missense DCLRE1C variant by an analysis performed later.

This clone has just a few counts. What it recognizes is unknown. The PCR used 60 Vbeta and 13 Jbeta primers. The assay was immunoSEQ multiplex PCR, and TCRdb's table has in-frame clones only and misses some. The sample lists around 190,000 clones; around nine tenths were seen once. CDR1 is SGHTS, CDR2 YDEGEE, per germline. Germline trimming cut 4 bases from V and 7 bases from J; bases unmatched to any gene: 8. There are 14 residues in the CDR3. Sequencing input: PBMCs. The gene calls are TRBV5-8 and TRBJ2-7; 10 nucleotides align to TRBD1. This TCR derives from a woman younger than 35 in good health and CMV-seronegative. CDR3 loop: CASSLDRGPKEQYF. CDR3 bases: TGTGCCAGCAGCCTCGACAGGGGGCCAAAAGAGCAGTACTTC.